The 27 T cell receptor beta chains listed next were all sequenced from one sample in a study of T cell repertoires in cytomegalovirus infection. Using its own MiXCR run on the reads, TCRdb lists one record per CDR3 protein. The sample has about 770,000 distinct CDR3 sequences, almost 30% seen once. For these receptors, no antigen is known. This sample comprised cultured CD8+ T cells from PBMCs, obtained from culture after CMV antigen stimulation. Receptors originate from a human donor in good health (CMV status not recorded). Some clones in this sample may be carry-over from other donors' samples.

This clonotype has a count of ten or more. The chain employs TRBV27 and TRBJ2-3; no definite D call. Looked up from germline, CDR1 is MNHEY and CDR2 is SMNVEV (reference sequence). The CDR3 runs 13 residues. V lost 7 bases to trimming and J lost 3 bases, with 11 bases between them. CDR3: CASTHFITDTQYF. The CDR3 DNA sequence: TGTGCCAGCACCCATTTTATAACAGATACGCAGTATTTT.

CDR3 sequence (DNA): TGCAGCGTTTACGGGACCTCTGGAAACACCATATATTTT. This sequence encodes CSVYGTSGNTIYF. The rearrangement uses TRBV29-1 and TRBJ1-3; D possibly corresponds to TRBD1 (5 bases). V dropped 5 bases and J dropped 0 bases, with 8 bases sitting between them. The germline CDR1 and CDR2 sequences are SQVTM and ANQGSEA. CDR3 length equals 13 residues. The variable domain in full, with the rest retrieved from reference TRBV29-1 and TRBJ1-3, is SAVISQKPSRDICQRGTSLTIQCQVDSQVTMMFWYRQQPGQSLTLIATANQGSEATYESGFVIDKFPISRPNLTFSTLTVSNMSPEDSSIYLCSVYGTSGNTIYFGEGSWLTVV.

The chain links TRBV11-2 to TRBJ2-3; 10 nucleotides agree with TRBD2. V was pared by 3 bases and J by 2 bases, with 5 bases of the junction left unmatched. There are 16 residues in the CDR3. Germline V gene sequence: CDR1 SGHAT, CDR2 FQNNGV. CDR3 DNA: TGTGCCAGCAGCTTCAGCGGGGGGGCGTTCACAGATACGCAGTATTTT. Translating gives CASSFSGGAFTDTQYF.

The chain uses TRBV29-1 and TRBJ1-2; D uncertain. Trimming removed 2 bases from V and 3 bases from J, with 7 bases in between. CDR3 size: 12 residues. Germline V gene data show CDR1 as SQVTM and CDR2 as ANQGSEA. The CDR3 DNA reads TGCAGCGTTGAAAACGGCCACTATGGCTACACCTTC. It codes for CSVENGHYGYTF.

This clonotype appeared a single time. The chain links TRBV19 to TRBJ1-1, with D unclear. CDR3 length equals 14 residues. CDR1 is LNHDA and CDR2 is SQIVND in the germline V gene (reference sequence). Trimming stripped 7 bases from V and 2 bases from J, with 14 bases between. This chain's CDR3 is CASIPRRVNTEAFF. Here the CDR3 DNA reads TGTGCCAGTATCCCGAGGAGGGTAAACACTGAAGCTTTCTTT.

This chain links TRBV27 with TRBJ1-2; TRBD1 aligns across 8 bases. The J segment lost 1 base and the V segment lost 4 bases, leaving 5 bases of the junction unmatched. The CDR3 consists of 15 residues. Germline-derived CDR1 and CDR2 are MNHEY and SMNVEV (reference sequence). This CDR3 is CASSSDRGLNYGYTF. The CDR3 DNA reads TGTGCCAGCAGTTCCGACAGGGGACTTAACTATGGCTACACCTTC.

For this clonotype: A much more abundant neighbour one base away suggests this may be a read error. The gene calls are TRBV7-8 and TRBJ2-1, with TRBD1 identical over 7 bases. The CDR3 runs 15 residues. Germline V lookup: CDR1 SGHVS, CDR2 FQNEAQ. CDR3 in DNA: TGTGCCAGAAGCTTTATAGGGGGCTCATACAATGAGCAGTTCTTC. Its translation is CARSFIGGSYNEQFF.

Only a few counts were recorded for this clonotype. The rearrangement links TRBV27 to TRBJ1-2; unclear D gene. Trimming cost V 3 bases and J 2 bases, with 13 bases left between them. Germline CDR1 MNHEY, CDR2 SMNVEV (reference sequence). The CDR3 spans 15 residues. Here the CDR3 DNA reads TGTGCCAGCAGTTTGGGCCTGGGCCCGAACTATGGCTACACCTTC. Translating gives CASSLGLGPNYGYTF.

This clonotype came up a few times. V gene TRBV9 combines with J gene TRBJ2-1; the match to TRBD2 covers 9 bases. Germline CDR1 SGDLS, CDR2 YYNGEE. J gave up 6 bases and V 0 bases, and 4 bases lay outside the gene matches. The CDR3 totals 15 residues. The CDR3 coding sequence is TGTGCCAGCAGCGTAGGCGGGGGGGCGGGCAATGAGCAGTTCTTC. Translated, it gives CASSVGGGAGNEQFF.

This chain uses TRBV2 with TRBJ2-7; weak D call: TRBD1 (6 bases). The CDR3 loop spans 14 amino acids. Looked up from germline, CDR1 is SNHLY and CDR2 is FYNNEI. The germline V and J ends were trimmed by 7 bases and 0 bases, with 13 bases remaining between them. This CDR3 reads CASMRGWSSYEQYF. CDR3 in DNA: TGTGCCAGCATGAGGGGGTGGAGCTCCTACGAGCAGTACTTC.

V is TRBV6-5 and J is TRBJ2-5; D may be TRBD2 (6 bases). Germline CDR1 reads MNHEY; CDR2 reads SVGAGI. Trimming pared 0 bases from V and 4 bases from J, leaving 12 bases between. The CDR3 has 15 amino acids. The CDR3 protein is CASSYSQEGVETQYF. In nucleotides, the CDR3 is TGTGCCAGCAGTTACTCGCAGGAGGGTGTAGAGACCCAGTACTTC.

The CDR3 loop is CASRGASTEQYF. The CDR3 coding sequence is TGTGCCAGCAGAGGGGCATCGACCGAGCAGTACTTC. The V and J genes are TRBV6-1 and TRBJ2-7; a possible D gene is TRBD1 (5 bases). The CDR3 is 12 amino acids. In germline, CDR1 is MNHNS, CDR2 SASEGT. V gave up 6 bases and J gave up 6 bases, with 12 bases separating them.

This clonotype was found many times. The chain uses TRBV27 and TRBJ1-1; the match to TRBD1 covers 9 bases. The CDR3 runs 14 residues. Germline V lookup: CDR1 MNHEY, CDR2 SMNVEV (reference sequence). With V trimmed by 6 bases and J by 5 bases, 7 bases remained unmatched. The CDR3 sequence is CASSQGQGWTEAFF. Written as DNA, the CDR3 is TGTGCCAGCAGCCAGGGACAGGGATGGACTGAAGCTTTCTTT.

V gene TRBV19 combines with J gene TRBJ2-1; D not resolved. This CDR3 contains 12 residues. V lost 10 bases to trimming and J lost 4 bases, with 11 bases between them. The germline gives CDR1 LNHDA, CDR2 SQIVND (reference sequence). The CDR3 nucleotides read TGTGCCACCCTGGATGGGTACAATGAGCAGTTCTTC. Encoded protein: CATLDGYNEQFF.

The V and J genes are TRBV4-3 and TRBJ2-1; possibly TRBD2 for D (6 bases). Germline V gene data show CDR1 as LGHNA and CDR2 as YSLEER. The CDR3 runs to 14 residues. Trimming removed 1 base at V and 8 bases at J, with 12 bases between. The CDR3 sequence: CASSQAAGSHEQFF. The CDR3 DNA is TGCGCCAGCAGCCAAGCTGCGGGAAGTCATGAGCAGTTCTTC.

This clonotype occurred many times. The chain is built from TRBV7-9 and TRBJ2-1; perhaps TRBD1 as D (5 bases). This CDR3 is built from 15 residues. Between the trimmed V and J ends, which lost 7 bases and 4 bases, there was a span of 17 bases. Germline V CDR1 and CDR2: SEHNR, FQNEAQ (reference sequence). This chain's CDR3 is CASTSRAVKYNEQFF. For the CDR3, the DNA is TGTGCCAGCACCTCCAGGGCAGTTAAGTACAATGAGCAGTTCTTC.

The chain carries TRBV6-6 and TRBJ2-3, with TRBD2 identical over 13 bases. The CDR3 covers 15 residues. V was pared by 5 bases and J by 5 bases, with 4 bases of the junction left unmatched. CDR1 MNHNY and CDR2 SVGAGI come from the germline V gene (reference sequence). CDR3 sequence reads: CASSTSGGGLDTQYF. DNA of the CDR3: TGTGCCAGCAGTACTAGCGGGGGGGGATTAGATACGCAGTATTTT.

This clonotype has only a few counts. The chain uses TRBV27 and TRBJ1-3; no clear D. This CDR3 has 16 amino acids. V lost 2 bases and J lost 2, with 13 bases in between. CDR1 MNHEY and CDR2 SMNVEV come from the germline V gene (reference sequence). The CDR3, as DNA: TGTGCCAGCAGTTTAAGGCGATCGGGTACTGGAAACACCATATATTTT. Residues: CASSLRRSGTGNTIYF.

This clonotype was seen repeatedly, ten times or more. This chain links TRBV6-2 or TRBV6-3 with TRBJ2-1; 9 positions agree with TRBD1. The J segment lost 5 bases and the V segment lost 8 bases, leaving 19 bases of the junction unmatched. The germline V gene has CDR1 MNHEY and CDR2 SVGEGT. CDR3 length: 18 residues. CDR3 coding DNA: TGTGCCAGCCTCGATGCGGACAGGGGAGCTTTACGGAACAATGAGCAGTTCTTC. Translated, it gives CASLDADRGALRNNEQFF.

V gene TRBV7-8 combines with J gene TRBJ1-1, with TRBD1 as a possible D gene (6 bases). Per germline, CDR1 SGHVS and CDR2 FQNEAQ. The CDR3 has 15 residues. V gave up 3 bases and J gave up 4 bases, with 15 bases separating them. For the CDR3, the DNA is TGTGCCAGCAGCTTGGGCAGACCAGGGGTCACTGAAGCTTTCTTT. Amino acids: CASSLGRPGVTEAFF.

The table lists this clonotype with a few counts. Just one base apart from a much larger clone, this may be a read error. V usage is TRBV12-3 or TRBV12-4 and J usage is TRBJ2-5, with TRBD1 matching over 9 bases. The V and J ends lost 6 bases and 4 bases, in that order; junction bases with no gene match: 3. The CDR3 sequence is 13 residues long. The chain's CDR3 is CASSHRGPETQYF. CDR3 coding DNA: TGTGCCAGCAGCCACAGGGGGCCAGAGACCCAGTACTTC.

This clonotype was recorded at least ten times. The rearrangement uses TRBV27 and TRBJ2-1; no firm D call. Germline V gene data show CDR1 as MNHEY and CDR2 as SMNVEV (reference sequence). The CDR3 sequence is 11 residues long. Trimming cost V 6 bases and J 5 bases, with 5 bases left between them. Written as DNA, the CDR3 is TGTGCCAGCAGCTCTAACAATGAGCAGTTCTTC. Translating it yields CASSSNNEQFF.

The CDR3 here is CANGGNEQFF. The CDR3 bases are TGTGCCAACGGTGGAAATGAGCAGTTCTTC. This chain links TRBV2 with TRBJ2-1; no clear D gene. The V end lost 10 bases, the J end lost 7 bases, and 8 bases lay between the germline ends. Germline V lookup: CDR1 SNHLY, CDR2 FYNNEI. The CDR3 loop spans 10 amino acids.

The rearrangement joins TRBV28 to TRBJ1-6, with 9 bases matching TRBD1. The CDR3 covers 15 residues. With V trimmed by 5 bases and J by 8 bases, 7 bases remained unmatched. The germline V gene encodes CDR1 MDHEN and CDR2 SYDVKM. The CDR3 region is CASSLRDRVYSPLHF. The DNA of the CDR3 is TGTGCCAGCAGTCTCAGGGACAGGGTCTATTCACCCCTCCACTTT. The full variable domain, its missing parts supplied by reference TRBV28 and TRBJ1-6, is DVKVTQSSRYLVKRTGEKVFLECVQDMDHENMFWYRQDPGLGLRLIYFSYDVKMKEKGDIPEGYSVSREKKERFSLILESASTNQTSMYLCASSLRDRVYSPLHFGNGTRLTVT.

Written as DNA, the CDR3 is TGTGCCACCAGCAGTCCCCAACAGGGTCTCCGGTATGGCTACACCTTC. Its translation is CATSSPQQGLRYGYTF. The chain carries TRBV15 and TRBJ1-2, with D perhaps TRBD1 (6 bases). Germline V gene lookup returns CDR1 LNHNV and CDR2 YYDKDF (reference sequence). Trimming removed 3 bases at V and 5 bases at J, with 19 bases between. The CDR3 loop spans 16 amino acids.

This clonotype was seen only a few times. V gene TRBV7-9 combines with J gene TRBJ1-4; D possibly corresponds to TRBD1 (5 bases). The V end lost 5 bases, the J end lost 6 bases, and 19 bases lay between the germline ends. Germline assignment: CDR1 SEHNR and CDR2 FQNEAQ (reference sequence). The CDR3 covers 16 residues. The CDR3 region has the DNA TGTGCCAGCAGCAATCTCCTTGGGGCATCTGATGAAAAACTGTTTTTT. This codes for CASSNLLGASDEKLFF.

The CDR3 DNA reads TGCGCCAGCAGCCAAGATCCGTCGGGACGCTACTCTGGAAACACCATATATTTT. Amino acid sequence: CASSQDPSGRYSGNTIYF. This chain uses TRBV4-1 with TRBJ1-3, with D tentatively TRBD1 (5 bases). V was clipped by 0 bases and J by 0 bases, with 15 bases between them. The CDR3 runs 18 residues. Germline CDR1 is MGHRA and CDR2 is YSYEKL.